This T cell receptor beta chain was sequenced during a study of OX40 agonist ivuxolimab in advanced cancers. Data came from immunoSEQ multiplex PCR; TCRdb stores just in-frame clones and leaves some out. The sample yields 45,000 to 60,000 clones, approximately 90% seen once. Germline loops: CDR1 SGHTA, CDR2 FQGNSA. CDR3 length: 11 residues. The V end was cut by 2 bases, the J end by 3 bases, with 2 bases between. This chain connects TRBV7-2 to TRBJ2-7; D is uncertain. This receptor was obtained from an adult with an advanced solid tumor such as melanoma, head and neck, liver or kidney cancer. The specimen comprised CD4+ or CD8+ T cells sorted from blood, sampled in a trial of the OX40 agonist ivuxolimab. In nucleotides, the CDR3 is TGTGCCAGCAGCTTATACTACGAGCAGTACTTC. It yields the protein CASSLYYEQYF.